The sequence of this TCR beta chain was determined in a study of T cell responses to AZD1222 COVID-19 vaccine. As for the study in general: Doses given second, at about 4 or about 12 weeks, were pooled.

Regarding this clone: Its antigen is as yet unknown.

Libraries were prepared by immunoSEQ multiplex PCR; TCRdb keeps only in-frame clonotypes and omits some of them. Altogether approximately 56,000 clones are present, 80% to 90% being singletons, with the ten largest covering around 16%. This CDR3 is built from 14 residues. V was clipped by 4 bases and J by 1 base; unmatched bases: 4. Germline assignment: CDR1 SGHKS and CDR2 YYEKEE (reference sequence). Study-wide results and limits: Two AZD1222 doses significantly raised spike-specific TCR breadth and depth over controls. Repertoires were obtained solely post-peak T cell response.

The specimen comprised peripheral blood, sampled on day 0 of AZD1222 vaccination. This TCR derives from an adult in good health. The chain links TRBV5-5 to TRBJ1-1, with 7 bases identical to TRBD1. DNA of the CDR3: TGTGCCAGCAGCCCGGACAGGCGGAACACTGAAGCTTTCTTT. Its protein product is CASSPDRRNTEAFF.